This is a list of T cell receptor beta chains from one sample in a study of CD8 T cells in Susac syndrome. TCRdb independently ran MiXCR on the immunoSEQ multiplex PCR reads; one entry per CDR3 protein. The table includes roughly 170,000 distinct CDR3 sequences, over 85% detected once. Sequenced material: CD4+ T cells from PBMCs. These receptors originate from a human donor with multiple sclerosis. CDR3s include the opening cysteine and the closing phenylalanine or tryptophan. Each record gives: D gene, V gene, clone size, J gene, CDR3 protein, CDR3 DNA. The D gene is left open where the match is weak. Rows give clone size only sometimes, using once, few, many, or a class for an expanded clone.

>TRBD1|TRBV5-1|.|TRBJ1-6
CASSLEVTGSRRRSPLHF
TGCGCCAGCAGCTTGGAGGTGACAGGGAGCCGTAGGAGGTCACCCCTCCACTTT
>.|TRBV20-1|.|TRBJ1-5
CSARDPTGLAQHF
TGCAGTGCTAGAGACCCGACAGGTCTTGCCCAGCATTTT
>TRBD1|TRBV10-3|.|TRBJ2-3
CAINGQGDTQYF
TGTGCCATCAATGGACAGGGTGATACGCAGTATTTT
>.|TRBV19|.|TRBJ2-6
CASIAAGSRPGANVLTF
TGTGCCAGTATAGCGGCAGGGAGTCGGCCGGGGGCCAACGTCCTGACTTTC
>.|TRBV5-4|.|TRBJ2-2
CASSPTGLSNTGELFF
TGTGCCAGCAGCCCAACCGGACTGTCGAACACCGGGGAGCTGTTTTTT
>.|TRBV27|.|TRBJ1-2
CASSLTGFGYTF
TGTGCCAGCAGTCTTACAGGGTTTGGCTACACCTTC
>TRBD2|TRBV7-8|.|TRBJ2-5
CASSSRLAGGETQYF
TGTGCCAGCAGCTCCAGACTAGCGGGGGGGGAGACCCAGTACTTC
>.|TRBV18|.|TRBJ1-1
CASSPFVSEAFF
TGTGCCAGCTCACCCTTCGTTTCTGAAGCTTTCTTT
>.|TRBV20-1|once|TRBJ1-6
CSARSRDGNSPLHF
TGCAGTGCCAGGTCCCGGGACGGTAATTCACCCCTCCACTTT
>TRBD2|TRBV10-3|.|TRBJ2-3
CAISENREADTQYF
TGTGCCATCAGTGAGAACCGGGAGGCAGATACGCAGTATTTT
>.|TRBV30|.|TRBJ2-2
CAWKYRVPLTGELFF
TGTGCCTGGAAGTACAGGGTGCCCTTAACCGGGGAGCTGTTTTTT
>TRBD1|TRBV9|.|TRBJ2-1
CASSVDIRDRGYNEQFF
TGTGCCAGCAGCGTAGATATTAGGGACAGGGGCTACAATGAGCAGTTCTTC
>TRBD1|TRBV4-1|.|TRBJ2-7
CASSQDRDRGWSYEQYF
TGCGCCAGCAGCCAAGATCGGGACAGGGGTTGGAGCTACGAGCAGTACTTC
>.|TRBV20-1|.|TRBJ1-3
CSAHLRSGNTIYF
TGCAGTGCACACCTTCGCTCTGGAAACACCATATATTTT
>.|TRBV3-1|once|TRBJ2-4
CASSQDHGNIQYF
TGTGCCAGCAGCCAAGATCACGGAAACATTCAGTACTTC
>.|TRBV2|.|TRBJ2-7
CASTMDSGVQYF
TGTGCCAGCACCATGGACTCCGGGGTGCAGTACTTC
>TRBD1|TRBV30|.|TRBJ1-2
CAWKGQGGYTF
TGTGCCTGGAAAGGACAGGGAGGCTACACCTTC